This entry is about one T cell receptor beta chain. Its antigen specificity is not known. Qualities for individual bases were not recorded, and no much larger clone is one base off. This sample is drawn from a study of OX40 agonist ivuxolimab in advanced cancers. Concerning the study at large: Ivuxolimab was a fully human IgG2 agonistic monoclonal antibody targeting the costimulatory receptor OX40 (CD134). Patients were allowed to have had prior anti-PD-1, anti-PD-L1 or anti-CTLA-4 therapy, and around two fifths of the dose-escalation patients had been treated with checkpoint inhibitors. Partial responses were achieved by three dose-escalation patients, of whom one had hepatocellular carcinoma and two had cutaneous melanoma. The point of sequencing TCRbeta in the periphery was to test whether ivuxolimab changed TCR sequence diversity and drove clonal T-cell expansion. Of the roughly 52 patients in dose escalation, about 20 had hepatocellular carcinoma, around 15 had melanoma, 9 had renal cell carcinoma and 9 had head and neck cancer. Intravenous ivuxolimab was administered to patients every 2 weeks at six dose levels: 0.01, 0.1, 0.3, 1.5, 3 and 10 mg/kg. The paper reports the monotherapy dose-escalation portion (N = 52 patients) of the phase I ivuxolimab trial. In the dose-escalation cohort, 82.7% of patients were male, and the mean age was roughly 60 years with a range of roughly 20 to 80.

Ends trimmed: V by 2 bases, J by 2 bases; bases unmatched to a gene: 1. CDR1 and CDR2 were assigned from the germline V gene as SGHTA and FQGNSA. Including cysteine and phenylalanine, the CDR3 has 14 amino acids. Just CDR3 DNA is preserved here, 42 bases in frame from base 1. Overall study outcomes, separate from this receptor: The antigen specificity of the peripheral T cells that underwent clonal expansion was not determined. At doses of 0.1 to 3.0 mg/kg, clonal expansion of both CD4+ and CD8+ blood T cells was observed from baseline to week 6. Partial responders in the 0.1-3.0 mg/kg groups had among the lowest normalized peripheral clonal expansion, especially among CD8+ T cells. Low levels of normalized T-cell clonal expansion were also seen in some patients who did not respond. After ivuxolimab, CD8+ T cells had more expanded clones than CD4+ T cells on average.

To sequence the TCRbeta CDR3 region, genomic DNA was isolated from the sorted cells. The immunoSEQ Assay was used to sequence the TCRbeta CDR3 regions. The clones in this table, taken by TCRdb from immuneACCESS, are in-frame only. Not every clone is retained; where verified, under half of the shortfall comes from an unresolved V gene, and the cause of the rest is unknown. The sample includes tens of thousands of clones, with roughly 80% observed a single time. 1.9% of the sample is in the top ten clones. The trial excluded patients who had a history of autoimmune disease or who were on systemic immunosuppression. Peripheral blood for TCR sequencing was collected from all dose cohorts at baseline, on cycle 4 day 1, and on cycle 7 day 1. The samples were drawn from a first-in-human, open-label, multicenter phase I dose-escalation trial of ivuxolimab. Adults with locally advanced or metastatic head and neck squamous cell, hepatocellular, melanoma or renal cell carcinoma were enrolled in the trial. Before TCR sequencing, CD4+ T cells and CD8+ T cells were sorted from peripheral blood as separate populations.

The specimen was CD4+ or CD8+ T cells sorted from blood, collected in a trial of the OX40 agonist ivuxolimab. The origin of this receptor is an adult with an advanced solid tumor such as melanoma, head and neck, liver or kidney cancer. The chain employs TRBV7-2 and TRBJ2-7; TRBD2 fits 9 bases in the junction. The DNA reads TGTGCCAGCAGCTTACTAGCGGGGACCTACGAGCAGTACTTC. This is translated as CASSLLAGTYEQYF.